This T cell receptor beta chain was sequenced during a study of shared clonotypes between healthy human individuals. Points on this clone: Different DNA sequences within this sample yield the same CDR3.

Clones were read by immunoSEQ multiplex PCR, and TCRdb kept only the in-frame ones, dropping some. Of approximately 2.5 million clones in the sample, around 90% were seen once. CDR1 is GTSNPN, CDR2 SVGIG, per germline (reference sequence). Trimming took 1 base from V and 7 from J, leaving 10 bases between them. CDR3 size: 13 residues. This chain uses TRBV30 with TRBJ1-4; D is possibly TRBD1 (5 bases). The sequenced sample was naive CD4+ T cells sorted from blood. Indicated subset: CD45RA+ positively selected. The receptor comes from a man younger than 30 in good health. The CDR3 sequence: CAWSAGGGEKLFF. CDR3 DNA: TGTGCCTGGAGTGCGGGGGGTGGTGAAAAACTGTTTTTT.